One and the same sample provided the 8 T cell receptor beta chains below, sequenced in a study of cytomegalovirus exposure and HLA in healthy donors. Primers included in the PCR were 60 Vbeta and 13 Jbeta primers. Clones were read by immunoSEQ multiplex PCR, and TCRdb kept only the in-frame ones, dropping some. Of 120,000 to 150,000 clones in the sample, around 65% are singletons; the top ten hold 6.5%. The specimen sequenced was PBMCs. The receptors come from an older woman in good health and CMV-seronegative.

The chain couples TRBV9 to TRBJ2-2; 11 bases fit TRBD1. Germline values: CDR1 SGDLS, CDR2 YYNGEE. The V and J ends lost 3 bases and 6 bases, in that order; junction bases with no gene match: 4. The CDR3 covers 15 residues. CDR3 bases: TGTGCCAGCAGCGCCCGGGACAGGGGGTCCGGGGAGCTGTTTTTT. Residues: CASSARDRGSGELFF.

V gene TRBV19 combines with J gene TRBJ1-2; TRBD1 matches at 8 bases. V was clipped by 4 bases and J by 3 bases; unmatched bases: 4. Germline V gene sequence: CDR1 LNHDA, CDR2 SQIVND (reference sequence). The CDR3 contains 14 residues. The DNA for the CDR3 is TGTGCCAGTAGTAACCTGGACAGGGACTATGGCTACACCTTC. This translates into CASSNLDRDYGYTF. Combining the CDR3 with reference TRBV19 and TRBJ1-2 gives the whole variable domain DGGITQSPKYLFRKEGQNVTLSCEQNLNHDAMYWYRQDPGQGLRLIYYSQIVNDFQKGDIAEGYSVSREKKESFPLTVTSAQKNPTAFYLCASSNLDRDYGYTFGSGTRLTVV.

The rearrangement uses TRBV7-9 and TRBJ1-5, with 9 positions matching TRBD1. CDR1 SEHNR and CDR2 FQNEAQ come from the germline V gene (reference sequence). V lost 1 base, J lost 6 bases, and 4 bases stayed unmatched. CDR3 length: 15 residues. The DNA of the CDR3 is TGTGCCAGCAGCTTAGGGACAGGGGAGAGTCAGCCCCAGCATTTT. Encoded protein: CASSLGTGESQPQHF.

The gene calls are TRBV27 and TRBJ2-5; D is possibly TRBD1 (5 bases). The DNA matches TRBJ2-7 better at its end, which makes the J call doubtful. This CDR3 is 12 amino acids long. Germline CDR1 reads MNHEY; CDR2 reads SMNVEV (reference sequence). CDR3 region: CASTQDGYEQYF. Here the CDR3 DNA reads TGTGCCAGCACACAGGACGGCTACGAGCAGTACTTC.

In its sample, this clone was seen once. The chain combines TRBV5-1 with TRBJ2-3; D might be TRBD2 (6 bases). V shed 2 bases and J shed 0 bases, with 13 bases lying between them. Germline loops: CDR1 SGHRS, CDR2 YFSETQ. The CDR3 covers 16 residues. CDR3 DNA: TGCGCCAGCAGCTTAAGACCAAGCGGGAGCACAGATACGCAGTATTTT. Protein product: CASSLRPSGSTDTQYF.

The chain recombines TRBV19 with TRBJ1-1, with 9 bases lining up with TRBD1. The CDR3 length is 16 residues. The V segment lost 7 bases and the J segment 1 base; nucleotides outside the gene matches: 10. Per germline, CDR1 LNHDA and CDR2 SQIVND (reference sequence). CDR3 nucleotides: TGTGCCAGTACCCCACTTAAGACAGGGGGGAACACTGAAGCTTTCTTT. Translating it yields CASTPLKTGGNTEAFF.

This chain uses TRBV5-1 with TRBJ1-3, with a tentative D call TRBD1 (5 bases). This CDR3 spans 14 amino acids. The germline V gene has CDR1 SGHRS and CDR2 YFSETQ. V was trimmed by 8 bases and J by 0 bases, leaving 12 bases between them. CDR3 in amino acids: CASSETVSGNTIYF. The CDR3 nucleotides read TGCGCCAGTAGCGAGACAGTCTCTGGAAACACCATATATTTT.

The rearrangement joins TRBV28 to TRBJ2-2; 7 positions agree with TRBD2. The junction had 6 bases not matched to a gene; V was cut back by 2 bases and J by 3 bases. The CDR3 covers 16 residues. CDR1 and CDR2 (germline): MDHEN, SYDVKM. The CDR3 spells CASSLRGRAYTGELFF. DNA for the CDR3: TGTGCCAGCAGTTTAAGAGGGAGGGCCTACACCGGGGAGCTGTTTTTT.